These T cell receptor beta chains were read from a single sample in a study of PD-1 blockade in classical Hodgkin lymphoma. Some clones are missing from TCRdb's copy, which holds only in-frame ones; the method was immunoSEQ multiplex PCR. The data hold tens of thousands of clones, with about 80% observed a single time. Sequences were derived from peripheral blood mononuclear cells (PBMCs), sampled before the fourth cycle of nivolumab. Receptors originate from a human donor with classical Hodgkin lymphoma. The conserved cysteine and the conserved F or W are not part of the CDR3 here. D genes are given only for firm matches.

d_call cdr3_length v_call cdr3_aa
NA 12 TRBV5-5 ASSLTGGPDYQF
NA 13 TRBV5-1 ASSPDPGPPYEQY
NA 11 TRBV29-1 SVVQGNPDTQY
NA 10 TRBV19 ASSIDEDTQY
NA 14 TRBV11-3 ASSLDLTGREGTQY
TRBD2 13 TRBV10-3 AISSGLALYYEQY
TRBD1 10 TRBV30 AWTGGEETQY
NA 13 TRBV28 ASSPTTENTGELF
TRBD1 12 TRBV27 ASSFIQGAREQY
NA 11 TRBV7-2 ASRLDGNYGYT
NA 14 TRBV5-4 ASTRRGGRGNTEAF
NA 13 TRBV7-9 ASSLGAGTNYGYT
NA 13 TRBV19 ASSISVGSGSTIY
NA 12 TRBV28 ASRQGSSGNTIY
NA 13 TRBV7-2 ASSLDGGTDSPLH
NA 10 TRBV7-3 ASSPGGGSYT
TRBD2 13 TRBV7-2 ASSLRRGEGETQY
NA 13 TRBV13 ASSNRETSGNTIY
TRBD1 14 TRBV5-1 ASSSAPGQPNTEAF
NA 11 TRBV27 ASKTGGGYEQY
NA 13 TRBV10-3 AISESGTVNTEAF
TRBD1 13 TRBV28 ASSLATGYNQPQH